The entry below gives a single T cell receptor (beta chain) sequence along with its context. Its antigen is unidentified. Noted time point: week 23, last vaccination. Doses comprised 300 ug of mutant IDH1 20-mer peptide each, plus topical imiquimod. This sample is drawn from a study of a mutant IDH1 vaccine in newly diagnosed glioma. Looking at the study overall: Commencement of vaccination occurred 4-6 weeks following radiotherapy alone, or concurrently with temozolomide cycles. Treated patients had a mean age of 40.4 years and a sex split that was roughly 62% male and 37.5% female. Most patients had radiochemotherapy with temozolomide before enrollment; others had one alone.

The germline gives CDR1 LNHDA, CDR2 SQIVND (reference sequence). The CDR3 spans 14 residues. V shed 3 bases and J 7 bases; nucleotides not matched to a gene: 5. Profiled with immunoSEQ multiplex PCR; TCRdb holds only in-frame clones, not every one. The sample has 65,000 or so clones, roughly 81% seen once. The clonotype originates from a man under 40 with glioma. The material sequenced was PBMCs, taken from a glioma patient whose treatment included an IDH1 peptide vaccine. The rearrangement uses TRBV19 and TRBJ1-1; 10 nucleotides match TRBD1. The CDR3 here is CASSMGTGEDEAFF. CDR3 sequence (DNA): TGTGCCAGTAGTATGGGGACAGGGGAAGATGAAGCTTTCTTT.